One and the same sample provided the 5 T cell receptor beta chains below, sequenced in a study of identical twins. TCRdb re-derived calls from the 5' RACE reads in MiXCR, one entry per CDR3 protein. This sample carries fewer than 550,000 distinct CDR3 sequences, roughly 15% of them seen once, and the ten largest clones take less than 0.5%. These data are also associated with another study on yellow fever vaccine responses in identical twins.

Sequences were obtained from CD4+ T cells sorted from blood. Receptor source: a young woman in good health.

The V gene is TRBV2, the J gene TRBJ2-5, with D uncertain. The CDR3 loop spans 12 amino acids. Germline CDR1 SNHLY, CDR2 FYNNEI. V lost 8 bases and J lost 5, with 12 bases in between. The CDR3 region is CASDPERETQYF. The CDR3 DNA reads TGTGCCAGCGATCCCGAACGGGAGACCCAGTACTTC.

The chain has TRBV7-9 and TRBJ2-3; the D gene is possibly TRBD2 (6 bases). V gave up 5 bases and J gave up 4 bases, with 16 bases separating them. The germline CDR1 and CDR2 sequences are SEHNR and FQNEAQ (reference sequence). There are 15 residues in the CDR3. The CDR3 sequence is CASSPKSRLADTQYF. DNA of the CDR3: TGTGCCAGCAGCCCAAAATCCCGACTAGCAGATACGCAGTATTTT.

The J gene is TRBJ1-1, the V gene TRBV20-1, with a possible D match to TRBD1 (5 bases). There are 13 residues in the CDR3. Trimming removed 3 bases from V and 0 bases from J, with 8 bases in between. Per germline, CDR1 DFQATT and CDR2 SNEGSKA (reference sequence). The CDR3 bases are TGCAGTGCTAGGGGACCTATGAACACTGAAGCTTTCTTT. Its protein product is CSARGPMNTEAFF.

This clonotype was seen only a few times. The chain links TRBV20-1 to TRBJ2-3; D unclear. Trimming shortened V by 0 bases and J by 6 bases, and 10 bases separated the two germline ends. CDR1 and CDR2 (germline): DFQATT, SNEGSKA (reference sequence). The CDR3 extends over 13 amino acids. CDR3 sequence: CSARDLRADTQYF. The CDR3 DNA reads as TGCAGTGCTAGAGACTTACGCGCGGATACGCAGTATTTT.

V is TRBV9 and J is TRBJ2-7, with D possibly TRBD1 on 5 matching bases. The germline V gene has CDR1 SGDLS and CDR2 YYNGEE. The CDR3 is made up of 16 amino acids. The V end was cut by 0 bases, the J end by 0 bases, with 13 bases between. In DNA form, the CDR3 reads TGTGCCAGCAGCGTAGGGCCAGGGCAGAGCTCCTACGAGCAGTACTTC. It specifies CASSVGPGQSSYEQYF. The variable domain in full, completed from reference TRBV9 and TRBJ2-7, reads DSGVTQTPKHLITATGQRVTLRCSPRSGDLSVYWYQQSLDQGLQFLIQYYNGEERAKGNILERFSAQQFPDLHSELNLSSLELGDSALYFCASSVGPGQSSYEQYFGPGTRLTVT.